Below are 29 T cell receptor beta chains sequenced from a single sample in a study of T cell responses to AZD1222 COVID-19 vaccine. Measured with immunoSEQ multiplex PCR; TCRdb has only the in-frame clones, and not every one. The sample has 120,000 to 150,000 clones; about nine tenths are singletons. The specimen comprised peripheral blood, sampled 28 days after the second AZD1222 dose. Receptors originate from an adult who received the AZD1222 COVID-19 vaccine.

The rearrangement uses TRBV5-1 and TRBJ1-5, with a tentative D call TRBD1 (5 bases). In germline, CDR1 is SGHRS, CDR2 YFSETQ. Trimming shortened V by 5 bases and J by 8 bases, and 20 bases separated the two germline ends. The length of the CDR3 is 15 residues. The CDR3 is CASSENVSGNKPQHF. DNA for the CDR3: TGCGCCAGCAGTGAGAACGTTTCAGGGAATAAGCCCCAGCATTTT.

The sample holds one count of this clone. The chain joins TRBV28 to TRBJ2-3, with D perhaps being TRBD1 or TRBD2 (5 bases each). Trimming left V 4 bases short and J 4 bases short, with 15 bases between. The CDR3 extends over 15 amino acids. Per germline, CDR1 MDHEN and CDR2 SYDVKM. The CDR3 DNA follows: TGTGCCAGCAGTTCCACGAGCAGGGACCCAGATACGCAGTATTTT. Its translation: CASSSTSRDPDTQYF.

The chain couples TRBV5-1 to TRBJ2-5; 12 positions match TRBD2. This CDR3 has 17 amino acids. Germline V CDR1 and CDR2: SGHRS, YFSETQ. Trimming at V came to 4 bases and at J to 2 bases, leaving 9 bases not matched to a gene. CDR3 sequence reads: CASSPAPGTSGQETQYF. The CDR3 bases are TGCGCCAGCAGCCCTGCCCCGGGGACTAGCGGGCAAGAGACCCAGTACTTC. Supplemented by reference TRBV5-1 and TRBJ2-5, the full variable domain reads KAGVTQTPRYLIKTRGQQVTLSCSPISGHRSVSWYQQTPGQGLQFLFEYFSETQRNKGNFPGRFSGRQFSNSRSEMNVSTLELGDSALYLCASSPAPGTSGQETQYFGPGTRLLVL.

V and J are TRBV3-1 (or the pseudogene TRBV3-2) and TRBJ2-1; D gene ambiguous. The germline gives CDR1 LGHDT, CDR2 YNNKEL (reference sequence). The CDR3 consists of 14 residues. V gave up 1 base and J gave up 5 bases, with 9 bases separating them. CDR3 sequence reads: CASSQGDCDNEQFF. As DNA, the CDR3 is TGTGCCAGCAGCCAAGGAGACTGCGACAATGAGCAGTTCTTC.

The rearrangement uses TRBV7-9 and TRBJ2-3; TRBD2 matches 9 bases. Germline CDR1 and CDR2: SEHNR and FQNEAQ (reference sequence). J was trimmed by 5 bases and V by 4 bases; bases with no gene match: 10. The CDR3 has 16 residues. The CDR3 sequence is CASSYPRGGVQDTQYF. CDR3 in DNA: TGTGCCAGCAGCTATCCACGCGGGGGGGTTCAAGATACGCAGTATTTT.

The chain recombines TRBV6-2 or TRBV6-3 with TRBJ1-5; tentatively, D is TRBD1 (6 bases). Trimming shortened V by 0 bases and J by 0 bases, and 12 bases separated the two germline ends. Germline V gives CDR1 MNHEY, CDR2 SVGEGT. The CDR3 contains 17 residues. CDR3 DNA sequence: TGTGCCAGCAGTTACTCGGGGGGGCAGATTAGCAATCAGCCCCAGCATTTT. Its protein product is CASSYSGGQISNQPQHF.

Here the CDR3 DNA reads TGTGCCATCAGTGCTCGATCCCAGGGTTACACTGAAGCTTTCTTT. This translates into CAISARSQGYTEAFF. The rearrangement links TRBV10-3 to TRBJ1-1, with D perhaps matching TRBD1 (5 bases). CDR1 and CDR2 from the germline V gene are ENHRY and SYGVKD. Trimming cost V 4 bases and J 3 bases, with 15 bases left between them. This CDR3 has 15 amino acids.

The V and J genes are TRBV7-2 and TRBJ2-1; 10 nucleotides align to TRBD2. The V and J ends lost 1 base and 2 bases, in that order; junction bases with no gene match: 2. The CDR3 spans 16 residues. Per germline, CDR1 SGHTA and CDR2 FQGNSA. The CDR3 sequence: CASSLGGLAAYNEQFF. Written as DNA, the CDR3 is TGTGCCAGCAGCTTAGGAGGACTAGCGGCCTACAATGAGCAGTTCTTC.

The chain employs TRBV6-2 or TRBV6-3 and TRBJ1-2; possibly TRBD1 for D (5 bases). This CDR3 is 13 amino acids long. Germline CDR1 MNHEY, CDR2 SVGEGT. V was clipped by 6 bases and J by 3 bases, with 11 bases between them. Here the CDR3 DNA reads TGTGCCAGCAGATACCGACAGTACTATGGCTACACCTTC. The encoded protein is CASRYRQYYGYTF.

This sequence joins TRBV6-5 and TRBJ1-1; weak D call: TRBD1 (6 bases). CDR3 length: 15 amino acids. V lost 2 bases, J lost 1 base, and 11 bases lay in between. CDR1 is MNHEY and CDR2 is SVGAGI in the germline V gene. As DNA, the CDR3 is TGTGCCAGCAGTTACAGGGGGATTACGAACACTGAAGCTTTCTTT. Translation: CASSYRGITNTEAFF.

V gene TRBV5-5 combines with J gene TRBJ1-4; possible D gene TRBD1, 6 bases. The CDR3 has 16 amino acids. The V gene's germline CDR1 is SGHKS and CDR2 YYEKEE (reference sequence). With 1 base removed from V and 0 bases from J, the gap between germline ends came to 10 bases. CDR3 nucleotides: TGTGCCAGCAGCTTGACAGGGATAACAACTAATGAAAAACTGTTTTTT. Translation: CASSLTGITTNEKLFF.

The rearrangement joins TRBV5-4 to TRBJ2-3, with D possibly being TRBD1 (6 bases). The CDR3 contains 16 residues. Trimming pared 4 bases from V and 0 bases from J, leaving 15 bases between. Per germline, CDR1 SGHNT and CDR2 YYREEE (reference sequence). CDR3 bases: TGTGCCAGCAGCCCAGGACAGTCGCGTAGCACAGATACGCAGTATTTT. It specifies CASSPGQSRSTDTQYF.

The chain recombines TRBV11-2 with TRBJ1-5, with D possibly TRBD1 on 6 matching bases. The V and J ends lost 1 base and 1 base respectively, with 11 bases between them. CDR3 length: 16 residues. Germline V gene data show CDR1 as SGHAT and CDR2 as FQNNGV. The CDR3 region is CASSLGGPGSNQPQHF. CDR3 in DNA: TGTGCCAGCAGCTTAGGGGGGCCTGGGAGCAATCAGCCCCAGCATTTT.

The rearrangement uses TRBV30 and TRBJ1-1; possibly TRBD1 for D (5 bases). In germline, CDR1 is GTSNPN, CDR2 SVGIG (reference sequence). V lost 4 bases and J 3 bases, leaving 9 bases between the germline ends. CDR3 size: 12 residues. CDR3 amino acids: CAWKGRDTEAFF. CDR3 DNA: TGTGCCTGGAAAGGCAGGGACACTGAAGCTTTCTTT.

The genes are TRBV6-1 and TRBJ2-1; 11 positions match TRBD2. From germline, CDR1 is MNHNS and CDR2 SASEGT. V was pared by 6 bases and J by 1 base, with 5 bases of the junction left unmatched. The CDR3 totals 16 residues. CDR3 in amino acids: CASSELAGVSYNEQFF. CDR3 in DNA: TGTGCCAGCAGCGAACTAGCGGGAGTATCCTACAATGAGCAGTTCTTC.

This clone was seen more than once but under ten times. The rearrangement joins TRBV4-2 to TRBJ2-5, with 9 bases lining up with TRBD2. J lost 1 base, V lost 0 bases, and 0 bases had no gene match. Germline values: CDR1 LGHNA, CDR2 YNFKEQ. The CDR3 extends over 15 amino acids. Here the CDR3 reads CASSQERGGQETQYF. The CDR3 DNA reads TGTGCCAGCAGCCAAGAGCGGGGGGGCCAAGAGACCCAGTACTTC.

This clone is a singleton in its sample. The chain recombines TRBV5-6 with TRBJ2-3, with a possible D match to TRBD1 (6 bases). The length of the CDR3 is 15 residues. CDR1 is SGHDT and CDR2 is YYEEEE in the germline V gene. Trimming took 0 bases from V and 1 from J, leaving 9 bases between them. In DNA form, the CDR3 reads TGTGCCAGCAGCTTGGGACAGGCCGGCACAGATACGCAGTATTTT. This sequence encodes CASSLGQAGTDTQYF.

V usage is TRBV3-1 (or the pseudogene TRBV3-2) and J usage is TRBJ1-1; D is unresolved. Trimming removed 1 base at V and 3 bases at J, with 6 bases between. CDR3 length: 13 residues. Per the germline V gene, CDR1 is LGHDT and CDR2 is YNNKEL (reference sequence). CDR3 sequence reads: CASSQVMDTEAFF. CDR3 nucleotides: TGTGCCAGCAGCCAAGTCATGGACACTGAAGCTTTCTTT.

The genes are TRBV6-6 and TRBJ2-7; a weak D match, TRBD2 (6 bases). The germline gives CDR1 MNHNY, CDR2 SVGAGI (reference sequence). Trimming stripped 8 bases from V and 1 base from J, with 18 bases between. CDR3 size: 15 residues. The CDR3 loop is CASSKEGSLSYEQYV. DNA of the CDR3: TGTGCCAGCTCAAAGGAGGGTAGTTTATCCTACGAGCAGTACGTC.

The chain links TRBV11-2 to TRBJ1-6, with TRBD1 as a possible D gene (6 bases). CDR3 size: 15 residues. Deletions cut 4 bases from V and 9 bases from J, with 16 bases between. CDR1 is SGHAT and CDR2 is FQNNGV in the germline V gene. This CDR3 reads CASSSLGGGVSPLHF. Written as DNA, the CDR3 is TGTGCCAGCAGCTCCTTGGGCGGGGGCGTTTCACCCCTCCACTTT.

The genes are TRBV5-4 and TRBJ2-3; no firm D call. Trimming shortened V by 0 bases and J by 5 bases, and 16 bases separated the two germline ends. Germline V gene lookup returns CDR1 SGHNT and CDR2 YYREEE (reference sequence). The CDR3 sequence is 16 residues long. CDR3 DNA: TGTGCCAGCAGCTTGGAACTTCCCCAGTCCGGAGATACGCAGTATTTT. It translates to CASSLELPQSGDTQYF.

This clone was seen once. This rearrangement joins TRBV29-1 to TRBJ1-6, with 8 bases lining up with TRBD1. This CDR3 contains 13 residues. CDR1 and CDR2 (germline): SQVTM, ANQGSEA. V lost 6 bases, J lost 9 bases, and 7 bases stayed unmatched. The CDR3 DNA is TGCAGCGTAAGTGAGACAGGGGTTTCACCCCTCCACTTT. This sequence encodes CSVSETGVSPLHF.

This clone has just a few counts. The chain recombines TRBV7-8 with TRBJ2-2; no reliable D call. V dropped 1 base and J dropped 8 bases, with 8 bases sitting between them. Germline V gene sequence: CDR1 SGHVS, CDR2 FQNEAQ. This CDR3 comprises 13 residues. The CDR3 DNA is TGTGCCAGCAGCTTAGGCTCCCCGGGGGAGCTGTTTTTT. Amino acid sequence: CASSLGSPGELFF.

The chain has TRBV7-2 and TRBJ1-5; unclear D gene. The length of the CDR3 is 13 residues. With 3 bases removed from V and 13 bases from J, the gap between germline ends came to 16 bases. Germline values: CDR1 SGHTA, CDR2 FQGNSA. The CDR3 loop reads CASSFTELAQQHF. CDR3 sequence (DNA): TGTGCCAGCAGCTTTACAGAATTAGCCCAACAGCATTTT.

This clone was recorded a few times. The chain couples TRBV7-6 to TRBJ2-1, with D perhaps TRBD1 or TRBD2 (5 bases each). Germline CDR1 reads SGHVS; CDR2 reads FNYEAQ. The V end was cut by 1 base, the J end by 0 bases, with 10 bases between. CDR3 size: 16 residues. In DNA form, the CDR3 reads TGTGCCAGCAGCTTAGTTGGGGGATCCTCCTACAATGAGCAGTTCTTC. Translated: CASSLVGGSSYNEQFF.

The gene calls are TRBV5-1 and TRBJ1-1; D not resolved. V lost 1 base and J 1 base, leaving 8 bases between the germline ends. Per germline, CDR1 SGHRS and CDR2 YFSETQ. The CDR3 totals 14 residues. For the CDR3, the DNA is TGCGCCAGCAGCTTGTCTCTGGGGAACACTGAAGCTTTCTTT. Residues: CASSLSLGNTEAFF.

The chain is built from TRBV14 and TRBJ2-2, with 8 positions matching TRBD2. Germline values: CDR1 SGHDN, CDR2 FVKESK. V was clipped by 1 base and J by 5 bases; unmatched bases: 3. The CDR3 consists of 15 residues. CDR3 DNA sequence: TGTGCCAGCAGCCAAGTCCGGGGGGGGACCGGGGAGCTGTTTTTT. Protein product: CASSQVRGGTGELFF.

The V call is TRBV9, the J call TRBJ1-3; 9 bases are shared with TRBD1. V lost 4 bases to trimming and J lost 6 bases; unmatched junction nucleotides: 14. The CDR3 is made up of 17 amino acids. Per germline, CDR1 SGDLS and CDR2 YYNGEE. The chain's CDR3 is CASSPRLGQGIENTIYF. CDR3 DNA: TGTGCCAGCAGCCCAAGGCTGGGACAGGGTATCGAAAACACCATATATTTT.

The chain combines TRBV5-1 with TRBJ1-1; 11 nucleotides match TRBD1. The CDR3 runs 15 residues. Germline V gene sequence: CDR1 SGHRS, CDR2 YFSETQ. J lost 7 bases, V lost 0 bases, and 5 bases had no gene match. CDR3 in amino acids: CASSLGTGQGGEAFF. CDR3 coding DNA: TGCGCCAGCAGCTTGGGCACGGGACAGGGGGGTGAAGCTTTCTTT.